These T cell receptor beta chains were read from a single sample in a study of T cell repertoires in ileal Crohn's disease. The protocol was immunoSEQ multiplex PCR, while the TCRdb copy is restricted to in-frame clones and leaves out a portion. Of over 10,000 clones in the sample, approximately 78% were seen once. The sample taken for sequencing was ileal tissue. These receptors all stem from an adult with Crohn's disease. Each CDR3 is given with its conserved first and last residue. Expanded clones get a size class; other rows say once, few or many, or leave the size out.

j_gene: TRBJ2-2; abundance: -; v_gene: TRBV2; CDR3aa: CASRGGSPGELFF
j_gene: TRBJ2-2; abundance: -; v_gene: TRBV7-9; CDR3aa: CASSSTDRNTGELFF
j_gene: TRBJ1-2; abundance: medium-sized; v_gene: TRBV6-1; CDR3aa: CASSEEGGRGRIYGYTF
j_gene: TRBJ2-7; abundance: -; v_gene: TRBV6-5; CDR3aa: CASSRPAFEGYEQYF
j_gene: TRBJ1-2; abundance: -; v_gene: TRBV30; CDR3aa: CAWRPGNGYTF
j_gene: TRBJ2-3; abundance: -; v_gene: TRBV6-4; CDR3aa: CASSGSAGGGTDTQYF
j_gene: TRBJ2-5; abundance: -; v_gene: TRBV7-9; CDR3aa: CASSTGTGGVETQYF
j_gene: TRBJ1-2; abundance: -; v_gene: TRBV19; CDR3aa: CASRLQAVNYGYTF
j_gene: TRBJ1-1; abundance: -; v_gene: TRBV6-4; CDR3aa: CASSGRETRGIDEAFF
j_gene: TRBJ2-1; abundance: -; v_gene: TRBV25-1; CDR3aa: CASSPLWSSSYNEQFF
j_gene: TRBJ1-1; abundance: -; v_gene: TRBV6-1; CDR3aa: CASTRTENTEAFF
j_gene: TRBJ2-1; abundance: -; v_gene: TRBV19; CDR3aa: CASSIVTGTGNNEQFF
j_gene: TRBJ2-7; abundance: -; v_gene: TRBV19; CDR3aa: CASRVAGGGPGEQYF
j_gene: TRBJ2-7; abundance: -; v_gene: TRBV9; CDR3aa: CASSVGTSGYEQYF
j_gene: TRBJ2-3; abundance: once; v_gene: TRBV9; CDR3aa: CASSVLVSARDTQYF
j_gene: TRBJ2-5; abundance: -; v_gene: TRBV29-1; CDR3aa: CSVVGGRGRGETQYF
j_gene: TRBJ2-3; abundance: -; v_gene: TRBV5-1; CDR3aa: CASSLGALGGTDTQYF
j_gene: TRBJ1-1; abundance: -; v_gene: TRBV14; CDR3aa: CASSLAGMNTEAFF
j_gene: TRBJ1-5; abundance: -; v_gene: TRBV6-1; CDR3aa: CASSEATGQGYQPQHF
j_gene: TRBJ2-3; abundance: -; v_gene: TRBV5-1; CDR3aa: CASSLEASGSTDTQYF
j_gene: TRBJ2-2; abundance: -; v_gene: TRBV11-2; CDR3aa: CASSSPGLATGELFF
j_gene: TRBJ1-4; abundance: -; v_gene: TRBV19; CDR3aa: CASMGREQEKLFF
j_gene: TRBJ1-1; abundance: -; v_gene: TRBV2; CDR3aa: CASRGRGEAFF
j_gene: TRBJ2-7; abundance: few; v_gene: TRBV7-2; CDR3aa: CASSFRERGGEQYF
j_gene: TRBJ2-1; abundance: -; v_gene: TRBV5-1; CDR3aa: CASSTTGTRNNEQFF
j_gene: TRBJ2-2; abundance: -; v_gene: TRBV6-4; CDR3aa: CASSLGQGASTGELFF
j_gene: TRBJ2-6; abundance: -; v_gene: TRBV5-1; CDR3aa: CASSLRDTHGSGANVLTF
j_gene: TRBJ2-3; abundance: -; v_gene: TRBV6-1; CDR3aa: CASSRTSSTDTQYF
j_gene: TRBJ1-1; abundance: -; v_gene: TRBV7-6; CDR3aa: CASGGPRDTEAFF
j_gene: TRBJ1-1; abundance: few; v_gene: TRBV6-5; CDR3aa: CASSYARRDTEAFF
j_gene: TRBJ2-7; abundance: -; v_gene: TRBV19; CDR3aa: CASSPGQGPIEQYF
j_gene: TRBJ2-3; abundance: -; v_gene: TRBV4-2; CDR3aa: CASSQNRGKGSDTQYF
j_gene: TRBJ1-1; abundance: -; v_gene: TRBV11-2; CDR3aa: CASSAQGQGNTEAFF
j_gene: TRBJ1-1; abundance: -; v_gene: TRBV29-1; CDR3aa: CSVRTGGTEAFF
j_gene: TRBJ2-1; abundance: medium-sized; v_gene: TRBV10-3; CDR3aa: CAISESTSGTEQFF
j_gene: TRBJ1-2; abundance: few; v_gene: TRBV29-1; CDR3aa: CSLDREDGYTF
j_gene: TRBJ1-3; abundance: -; v_gene: TRBV14; CDR3aa: CASSQGRAVSGNTIYF
j_gene: TRBJ1-2; abundance: -; v_gene: TRBV27; CDR3aa: CASRSNSYYGYTF
j_gene: TRBJ1-2; abundance: few; v_gene: TRBV2; CDR3aa: CASMSTGGYGYTF
j_gene: TRBJ1-2; abundance: once; v_gene: TRBV7-9; CDR3aa: CASSLTGGYGYTF
j_gene: TRBJ1-5; abundance: -; v_gene: TRBV7-9; CDR3aa: CASSSSGTGGNQPQHF
j_gene: TRBJ1-1; abundance: few; v_gene: TRBV19; CDR3aa: CASSPDVGERAFF
j_gene: TRBJ2-5; abundance: -; v_gene: TRBV5-1; CDR3aa: CASSLAPGSETQYF
j_gene: TRBJ1-1; abundance: -; v_gene: TRBV5-4; CDR3aa: CASSFGLLGQGNTEAFF
j_gene: TRBJ2-7; abundance: -; v_gene: TRBV2; CDR3aa: CASRGLWTAYEQYF
j_gene: TRBJ2-7; abundance: -; v_gene: TRBV5-1; CDR3aa: CASRDTMGGAYEQYF